This entry concerns a single T cell receptor (beta chain). Its cognate antigen is unknown. Researchers ran the PCR with 60 Vbeta and 13 Jbeta primers. Method: immunoSEQ multiplex PCR; TCRdb's copy keeps in-frame clones and lacks some. Among 100,000 to 150,000 clones listed, around 80% were seen once. The sample is drawn from a study of cytomegalovirus exposure and HLA in healthy donors. For the study at large: HLA-typed donors contributed some 85 million unique TCRs, which were held in an early data release.

Study-wide results and limits: Several top significant clusters appeared, in a later analysis, to be linked to common viral pathogens.

Sample: PBMCs. The receptor comes from a man in his thirties or forties in good health and CMV-seropositive.

CDR3 bases: TGTGCCAGCAGCCCAGCGGGACTAGCATCAGATACGCAGTATTTT. Protein sequence: CASSPAGLASDTQYF. This chain uses TRBV9 with TRBJ2-3, with 9 bases aligning to TRBD2. The CDR3 is 15 amino acids. CDR1 and CDR2 (germline): SGDLS, YYNGEE. J lost 4 bases, V lost 4 bases, and 7 bases had no gene match. Supplemented by reference TRBV9 and TRBJ2-3, the full variable domain reads DSGVTQTPKHLITATGQRVTLRCSPRSGDLSVYWYQQSLDQGLQFLIQYYNGEERAKGNILERFSAQQFPDLHSELNLSSLELGDSALYFCASSPAGLASDTQYFGPGTRLTVL.